This T cell receptor beta chain was identified during a study of T cell changes during pregnancy in multiple sclerosis. Measured with immunoSEQ multiplex PCR; TCRdb has only the in-frame clones, and not every one. Of some 48,000 clones in the sample, 80% to 95% were seen once. CDR1 and CDR2 (germline): MNHNY, SVGAGI (reference sequence). Trimming left V 6 bases short and J 1 base short, with 10 bases between. This CDR3 is built from 13 residues. This clone showed up just once. Other DNA sequences from this sample encode an identical CDR3 as well. Sequencing used CD4+ T cells from peripheral blood mononuclear cells, obtained after pregnancy. The gene calls are TRBV6-6 and TRBJ2-7; a weak D match, TRBD1 (6 bases). The source is a female donor in good health, enrolled as a control in a pregnancy study. In DNA form, the CDR3 reads TGTGCCAGCAGCCGGGGACATTCCTACGAGCAGTACTTC. Amino acids: CASSRGHSYEQYF.